This TCR beta chain was captured in a study of blood T cell repertoires in COVID-19. Study summary: Italy, Spain and the United States were the sources of the convalescent and acute COVID-19 samples. PBMCs, B-cell-depleted T cells, or T cells were the source of the cDNA or gDNA that made up the material.

Enrolled during active infection, Seattle patients were then followed longitudinally. This CDR3 has 15 residues. The germline CDR1 and CDR2 sequences are LGHNA and YNFKEQ. Trimming removed 2 bases from V and 1 base from J, with 11 bases in between. Methods used by the authors: Amplification with reference gene primers provided the estimates of nucleated cell counts. Produced via immunoSEQ multiplex PCR; TCRdb's table is partial and in-frame only. V and J calls and clone size are as listed in that table; D and trimming were resolved from the DNA. The sample holds about 260,000 clones, more than 85% seen once.

Sequenced material: peripheral blood. The chain has TRBV4-2 and TRBJ2-5; D uncertain. The receptor was isolated from a woman in her sixties with COVID-19, enrolled during active disease. CDR3 amino acids: CASSQYISTQETQYF. The CDR3, as DNA: TGTGCCAGCAGCCAATATATCTCTACCCAAGAGACCCAGTACTTC.